A selection of T cell receptor beta chains follows, all from one sample in a study of shared clonotypes between healthy human individuals. The data were produced by immunoSEQ multiplex PCR, yet TCRdb's version contains in-frame clones alone and is incomplete. The sample contains around 480,000 clones, almost 80% of which appear only once. The sequencing input was PBMCs. Receptors originate from a woman aged 40-49 years in good health. Some clones in this sample may be carry-over from other donors' samples. Each CDR3 is given with its conserved first and last residue. The order of the fields is clone size, D gene, V gene, J gene, CDR3 DNA, CDR3 protein. The D gene is left open where the match is weak. Clone sizes are given selectively: once, few, many, or a class where the clone is expanded.

.,.,TRBV4-3,TRBJ2-5,TGCGCCAGCAGCCAAAATAATGGGGAAGAGACCCAGTACTTC,CASSQNNGEETQYF
few,.,TRBV6-4,TRBJ2-2,TGTGCCAGCAGTGACTCCTCGGGTCACACCGGGGAGCTGTTTTTT,CASSDSSGHTGELFF
.,TRBD1,TRBV15,TRBJ2-1,TGTGCCACCAGCAGAGATCTACTGGACAGGACGTTTGAGCAGTTCTTC,CATSRDLLDRTFEQFF
.,.,TRBV27,TRBJ1-5,TGTGCCAGCAGTTTCAGGGGTCCTCAGCCCCAGCATTTT,CASSFRGPQPQHF
few,.,TRBV7-9,TRBJ1-1,TGTGCCAGCAGCTTAGGGGTGTCGGGGGTGGACACTGAAGCTTTCTTT,CASSLGVSGVDTEAFF
.,.,TRBV5-1,TRBJ2-1,TGCGCCAGCAGCTTGCGAGGGTCCTGGGAGTACAATGAGCAGTTCTTC,CASSLRGSWEYNEQFF
.,.,TRBV11-1,TRBJ1-4,TGTGCCAGCAGCCCTCAGGGTCCAACTAATGAAAAACTGTTTTTT,CASSPQGPTNEKLFF
.,TRBD2,TRBV25-1,TRBJ2-2,TGTGCCAGCAGTCCCCGGGGGGGTCGGGACACCGGGGAGCTGTTTTTT,CASSPRGGRDTGELFF
.,TRBD2,TRBV4-1,TRBJ2-5,TGCGCCAGCAGCCAAGGGCCCCCCCGACTAGCGGGAGTGGGTGGGCGATGGGAGACCCAGTACTTC,CASSQGPPRLAGVGGRWETQYF
few,.,TRBV6-8,TRBJ1-4,TGTGCCAGCGGAGCCTCCCCAGGGGTGACTAATGAAAAACTGTTTTTT,CASGASPGVTNEKLFF
.,TRBD2,TRBV7-9,TRBJ2-1,TGTGCCAGCAGCTCCATTAACCTAGCGGGAGCAGCTATCAATGAGCAGTTCTTC,CASSSINLAGAAINEQFF
.,.,TRBV7-6,TRBJ1-1,TGTGCCAGCAGCTTAAGGGAGAACACTGAAGCTTTCTTT,CASSLRENTEAFF
.,.,TRBV7-2,TRBJ2-1,TGTGCCAGCAGCTTAGTCGGCGGGACCTACAATGAGCAGTTCTTC,CASSLVGGTYNEQFF
.,.,TRBV28,TRBJ2-7,TGTGCCAGCAGTCTAAACTACGAGCAGTACTTC,CASSLNYEQYF
many,TRBD2,TRBV7-7,TRBJ2-5,TGTGCCAGCAGCTTGGGACTAGCGGGAGCGCCAAACCAAGAGACCCAGTACTTC,CASSLGLAGAPNQETQYF
.,TRBD1,TRBV10-3,TRBJ1-5,TGTGCCATCACCGACAGGGCACATCAGCCCCAGCATTTT,CAITDRAHQPQHF
.,TRBD1,TRBV6-5,TRBJ2-7,TGTGCCAGCAGTAGGGGGCAGGGCTCCTACGAGCAGTACTTC,CASSRGQGSYEQYF
.,.,TRBV5-4,TRBJ2-7,TGTGCCAGCAGCCCCGGGACTCCCGACTCCTACGAGCAGTACTTC,CASSPGTPDSYEQYF
.,TRBD1,TRBV10-1,TRBJ1-2,TGCGCCAGCAGTGAGTTGACAGGGAGGACTAACTATGGCTACACCTTC,CASSELTGRTNYGYTF
.,.,TRBV18,TRBJ1-1,TGTGCCAGCTCACCCGAGATGAACACTGAAGCTTTCTTT,CASSPEMNTEAFF
few,TRBD1,TRBV30,TRBJ1-2,TGTGCCTGGAAGTTTACAGGGGTCGATGGCTACACCTTC,CAWKFTGVDGYTF
.,TRBD1,TRBV9,TRBJ2-1,TGTGCCAGCAGCGTTGGGACAGTACACAGTTACAATGAGCAGTTCTTC,CASSVGTVHSYNEQFF
.,.,TRBV28,TRBJ1-2,TGTGCCAGCATTCGGGGCTCAAACTATGGCTACACCTTC,CASIRGSNYGYTF
.,.,TRBV7-9,TRBJ1-1,TGTGCCAGCAGCTTAAGTGGCACTGAAGCTTTCTTT,CASSLSGTEAFF
few,.,TRBV10-3,TRBJ1-5,TGTGCCACCAAAGGGGGGACTAGCAATCAGCCCCAGCATTTT,CATKGGTSNQPQHF
.,TRBD1,TRBV30,TRBJ1-1,TGTGCCTGGAGTGTACCCGGACAGGCTTTTCCTGAAGCTTTCTTT,CAWSVPGQAFPEAFF
.,.,TRBV4-3,TRBJ2-3,TGCGCCAGCAGCCAAGATCTCGGCGGTAGCACAGATACGCAGTATTTT,CASSQDLGGSTDTQYF
.,.,TRBV5-5,TRBJ2-7,TGTGCCAGCAGCTCCCCCGGGACACTCGACGGAGAGCAGTACTTC,CASSSPGTLDGEQYF
.,.,TRBV10-1,TRBJ1-5,TGCGCCAGCAGTGACCGACTGGCCAATCAGCCCCAGCATTTT,CASSDRLANQPQHF
few,.,TRBV27,TRBJ1-1,TGTGCCAGCAGTCTACGGGGACACGGTGAAGCTTTCTTT,CASSLRGHGEAFF
.,TRBD1,TRBV19,TRBJ2-7,TGTGCCAGTAGTCTAGATATTTCGGGACAGCCCTACGAGCAGTACTTC,CASSLDISGQPYEQYF